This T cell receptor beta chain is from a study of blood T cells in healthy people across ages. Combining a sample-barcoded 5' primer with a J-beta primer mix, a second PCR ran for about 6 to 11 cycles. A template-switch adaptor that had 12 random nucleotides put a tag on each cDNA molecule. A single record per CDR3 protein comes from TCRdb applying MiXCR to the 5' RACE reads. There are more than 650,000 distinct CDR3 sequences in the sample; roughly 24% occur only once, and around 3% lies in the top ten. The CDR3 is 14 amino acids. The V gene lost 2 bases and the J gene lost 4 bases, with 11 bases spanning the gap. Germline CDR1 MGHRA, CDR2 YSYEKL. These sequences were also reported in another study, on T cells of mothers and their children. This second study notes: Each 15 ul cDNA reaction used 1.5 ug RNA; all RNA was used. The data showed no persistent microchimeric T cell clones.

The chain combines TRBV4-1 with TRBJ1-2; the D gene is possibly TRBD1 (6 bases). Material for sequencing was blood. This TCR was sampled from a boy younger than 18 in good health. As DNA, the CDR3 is TGCGCCAGCAGCCAAAGGGGGGGTCTCTATGGCTACACCTTC. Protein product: CASSQRGGLYGYTF.